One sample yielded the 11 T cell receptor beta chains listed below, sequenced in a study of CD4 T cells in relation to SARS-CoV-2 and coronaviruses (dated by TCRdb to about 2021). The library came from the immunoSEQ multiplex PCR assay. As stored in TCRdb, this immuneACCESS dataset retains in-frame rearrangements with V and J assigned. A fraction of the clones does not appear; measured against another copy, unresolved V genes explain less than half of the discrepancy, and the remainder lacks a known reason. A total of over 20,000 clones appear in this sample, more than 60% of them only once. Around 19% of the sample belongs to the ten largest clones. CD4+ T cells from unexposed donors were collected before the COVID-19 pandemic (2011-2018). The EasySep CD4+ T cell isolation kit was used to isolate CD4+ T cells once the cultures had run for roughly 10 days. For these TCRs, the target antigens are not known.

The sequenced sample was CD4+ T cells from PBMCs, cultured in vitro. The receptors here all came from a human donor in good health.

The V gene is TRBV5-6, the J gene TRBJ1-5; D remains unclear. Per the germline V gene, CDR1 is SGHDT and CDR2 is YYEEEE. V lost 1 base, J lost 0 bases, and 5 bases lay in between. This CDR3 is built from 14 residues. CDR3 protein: CASSLTSSNQPQHF. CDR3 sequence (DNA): TGTGCCAGCAGCTTGACAAGTAGCAATCAGCCCCAGCATTTT.

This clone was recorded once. The chain's CDR3 is CASSPQGENTEAFF. The CDR3 nucleotides are TGCGCCAGCAGTCCTCAGGGTGAAAACACTGAAGCTTTCTTT. The V call is TRBV5-1, the J call TRBJ1-1; TRBD1 is a possible D gene (5 bases). The V end was cut by 5 bases, the J end by 2 bases, with 13 bases between. CDR1 and CDR2 from the germline V gene are SGHRS and YFSETQ. This CDR3 has 14 amino acids. Using reference TRBV5-1 and TRBJ1-1 for the parts outside the CDR3, the full variable domain is KAGVTQTPRYLIKTRGQQVTLSCSPISGHRSVSWYQQTPGQGLQFLFEYFSETQRNKGNFPGRFSGRQFSNSRSEMNVSTLELGDSALYLCASSPQGENTEAFFGQGTRLTVV.

CDR3 region: CASSVDGDALYGYTF. Written as DNA, the CDR3 is TGTGCCAGCAGCGTAGATGGGGACGCCCTCTATGGCTACACCTTC. V is TRBV9 and J is TRBJ1-2; D perhaps matches TRBD1 (5 bases). The CDR3 length is 15 residues. V lost 0 bases and J 4 bases, leaving 13 bases between the germline ends. Germline loops: CDR1 SGDLS, CDR2 YYNGEE.

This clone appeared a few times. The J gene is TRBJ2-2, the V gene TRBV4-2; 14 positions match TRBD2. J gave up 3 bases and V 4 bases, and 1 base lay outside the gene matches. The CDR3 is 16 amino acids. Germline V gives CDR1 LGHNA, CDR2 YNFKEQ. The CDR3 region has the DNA TGTGCCAGCAGCCCGGGACTAGCGGGAGACACCGGGGAGCTGTTTTTT. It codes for CASSPGLAGDTGELFF.

The CDR3 sequence: CASHFPGQPSYEQYF. In nucleotides, the CDR3 is TGCGCCAGCCACTTCCCGGGACAGCCTTCCTACGAGCAGTACTTC. The chain recombines TRBV5-1 with TRBJ2-7, with TRBD1 matching over 7 bases. V lost 7 bases to trimming and J lost 1 base; unmatched junction nucleotides: 11. This CDR3 comprises 15 residues. Germline assignment: CDR1 SGHRS and CDR2 YFSETQ.

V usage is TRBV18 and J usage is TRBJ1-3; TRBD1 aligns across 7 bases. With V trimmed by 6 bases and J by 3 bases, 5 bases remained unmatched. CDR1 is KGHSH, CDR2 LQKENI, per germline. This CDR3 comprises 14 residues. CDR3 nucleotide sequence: TGTGCCAGCTCCCAATGGGACAGTGGAAACACCATATATTTT. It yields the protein CASSQWDSGNTIYF. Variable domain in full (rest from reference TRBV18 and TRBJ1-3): NAGVMQNPRHLVRRRGQEARLRCSPMKGHSHVYWYRQLPEEGLKFMVYLQKENIIDESGMPKERFSAEFPKEGPSILRIQQVVRGDSAAYFCASSQWDSGNTIYFGEGSWLTVV.

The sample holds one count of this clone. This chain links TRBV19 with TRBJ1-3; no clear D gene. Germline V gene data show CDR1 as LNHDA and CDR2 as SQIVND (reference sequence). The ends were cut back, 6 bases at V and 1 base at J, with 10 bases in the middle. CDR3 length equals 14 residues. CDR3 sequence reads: CASRIDKSGNTIYF. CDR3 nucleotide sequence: TGTGCCAGTAGAATTGACAAGTCTGGAAACACCATATATTTT. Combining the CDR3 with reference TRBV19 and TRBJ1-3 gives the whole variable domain DGGITQSPKYLFRKEGQNVTLSCEQNLNHDAMYWYRQDPGQGLRLIYYSQIVNDFQKGDIAEGYSVSREKKESFPLTVTSAQKNPTAFYLCASRIDKSGNTIYFGEGSWLTVV.

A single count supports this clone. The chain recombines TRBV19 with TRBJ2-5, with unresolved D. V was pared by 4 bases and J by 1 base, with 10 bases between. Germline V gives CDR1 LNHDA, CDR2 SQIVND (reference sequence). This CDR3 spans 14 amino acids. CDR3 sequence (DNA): TGTGCCAGTAGTACGAACAGCCTCCAAGAGACCCAGTACTTC. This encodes CASSTNSLQETQYF.

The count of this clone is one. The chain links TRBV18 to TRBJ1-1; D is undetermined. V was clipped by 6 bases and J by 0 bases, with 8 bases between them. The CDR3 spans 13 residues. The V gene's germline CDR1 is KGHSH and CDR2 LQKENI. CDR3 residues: CASSPTVNTEAFF. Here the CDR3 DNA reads TGTGCCAGCTCGCCGACTGTGAACACTGAAGCTTTCTTT.

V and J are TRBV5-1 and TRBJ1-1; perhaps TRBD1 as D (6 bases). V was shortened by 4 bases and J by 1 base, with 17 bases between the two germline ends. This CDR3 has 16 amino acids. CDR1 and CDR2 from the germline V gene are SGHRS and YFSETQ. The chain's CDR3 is CASSHRDLRPNTEAFF. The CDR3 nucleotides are TGCGCCAGCAGCCACAGGGATTTAAGGCCGAACACTGAAGCTTTCTTT.

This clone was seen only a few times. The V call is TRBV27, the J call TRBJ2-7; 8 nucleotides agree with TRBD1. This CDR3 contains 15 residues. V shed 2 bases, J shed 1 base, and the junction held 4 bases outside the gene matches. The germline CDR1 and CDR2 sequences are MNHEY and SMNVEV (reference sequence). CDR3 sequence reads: CASSLRQGASYEQYF. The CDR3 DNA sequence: TGTGCCAGCAGTTTAAGGCAGGGGGCTTCCTACGAGCAGTACTTC.